This T cell receptor (beta chain) was identified in a study of T cells after yellow fever vaccination. Study observations and caveats: The booster saw the reappearance of most primary-vaccination clones (approximately 97% CD4, 88% CD8).

V lost 4 bases to trimming and J lost 2 bases, with 13 bases between them. This CDR3 is 14 amino acids long. Looked up from germline, CDR1 is SGHRS and CDR2 is YFSETQ. This clonotype showed up just a few times. What it binds is unknown. TCRdb redid the calling of the 5' RACE reads with MiXCR, one entry per CDR3 protein. This sample has 110,000 to 150,000 distinct CDR3 sequences, with about 7% found just once. The chain couples TRBV5-1 to TRBJ2-7; TRBD2 is a possible D gene (6 bases). This clonotype originated in a man younger than 40 who received the YFV17D yellow fever vaccine. Sample: CD4+ T cells sorted from PBMCs, taken 10 days after the yellow fever booster vaccination. As DNA, the CDR3 is TGCGCCAGCAGCCATAGCGGAGCCACCTACGAGCAGTACTTC. Encoded protein: CASSHSGATYEQYF.